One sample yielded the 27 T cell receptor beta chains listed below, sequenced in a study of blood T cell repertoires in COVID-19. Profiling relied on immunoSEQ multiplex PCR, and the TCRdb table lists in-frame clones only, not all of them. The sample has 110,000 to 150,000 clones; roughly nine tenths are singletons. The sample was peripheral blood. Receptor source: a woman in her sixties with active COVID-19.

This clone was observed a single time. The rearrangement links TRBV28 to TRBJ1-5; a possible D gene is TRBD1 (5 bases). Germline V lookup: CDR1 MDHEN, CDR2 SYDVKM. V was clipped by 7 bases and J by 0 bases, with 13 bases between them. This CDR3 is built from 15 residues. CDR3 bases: TGTGCCAGCACCCTAGGGGTTTATAGCAATCAGCCCCAGCATTTT. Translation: CASTLGVYSNQPQHF. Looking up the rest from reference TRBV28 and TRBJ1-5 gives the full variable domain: DVKVTQSSRYLVKRTGEKVFLECVQDMDHENMFWYRQDPGLGLRLIYFSYDVKMKEKGDIPEGYSVSREKKERFSLILESASTNQTSMYLCASTLGVYSNQPQHFGDGTRLSIL.

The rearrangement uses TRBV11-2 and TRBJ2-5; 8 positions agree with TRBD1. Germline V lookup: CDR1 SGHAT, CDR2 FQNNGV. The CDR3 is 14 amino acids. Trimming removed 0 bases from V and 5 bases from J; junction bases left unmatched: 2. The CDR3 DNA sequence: TGTGCCAGCAGCTTAGAACCAGGGGGCGAGACCCAGTACTTC. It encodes CASSLEPGGETQYF.

The CDR3 reads CASSLAQNEQFF. In DNA, the CDR3 is TGTGCCAGCAGCTTAGCCCAAAATGAGCAGTTCTTC. This chain uses TRBV11-2 with TRBJ2-1; D uncertain. The CDR3 runs to 12 residues. Per germline, CDR1 SGHAT and CDR2 FQNNGV. V was trimmed by 1 base and J by 7 bases, leaving 5 bases between them. The full variable domain, completed using reference TRBV11-2 and TRBJ2-1, is EAGVAQSPRYKIIEKRQSVAFWCNPISGHATLYWYQQILGQGPKLLIQFQNNGVVDDSQLPKDRFSAERLKGVDSTLKIQPAKLEDSAVYLCASSLAQNEQFFGPGTRLTVL.

For the CDR3, the DNA is TGCGCCAGCAGTGAATCAGCGGGATCCTACAATGAGCAGTTCTTC. This sequence encodes CASSESAGSYNEQFF. V usage is TRBV10-1 and J usage is TRBJ2-1; TRBD2 matches at 7 bases. The CDR3 covers 15 residues. CDR1 and CDR2 from the germline V gene are WNHNN and SYGVQD (reference sequence). V lost 3 bases to trimming and J lost 1 base; unmatched junction nucleotides: 3.

CDR3 DNA sequence: TGCGCCAGCAGCCTCGATTCGGGGGGTATCGAGTACTTC. The encoded protein is CASSLDSGGIEYF. The chain employs TRBV4-1 and TRBJ2-7, with 7 bases aligning to TRBD2. The germline gives CDR1 MGHRA, CDR2 YSYEKL. The ends lost 4 bases at V and 11 bases at J; junction bases unmatched: 11. The CDR3 extends over 13 amino acids.

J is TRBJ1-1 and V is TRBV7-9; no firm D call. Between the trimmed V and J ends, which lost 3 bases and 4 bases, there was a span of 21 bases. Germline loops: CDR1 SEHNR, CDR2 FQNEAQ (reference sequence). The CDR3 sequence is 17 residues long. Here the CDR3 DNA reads TGTGCCAGCAGCTTGGACTCGTGGACGGTGCGGGGCACTGAAGCTTTCTTT. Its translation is CASSLDSWTVRGTEAFF.

DNA for the CDR3: TGTGCCAGCAGTTTGTGGGGCACCAACGTCCTGACTTTC. It yields the protein CASSLWGTNVLTF. The J gene is TRBJ2-6, the V gene TRBV6-9; possibly TRBD1 for D (5 bases). The V gene's germline CDR1 is MNHGY and CDR2 SVAAGI. This CDR3 has 13 residues. V lost 4 bases, J lost 8 bases, and 9 bases lay in between.

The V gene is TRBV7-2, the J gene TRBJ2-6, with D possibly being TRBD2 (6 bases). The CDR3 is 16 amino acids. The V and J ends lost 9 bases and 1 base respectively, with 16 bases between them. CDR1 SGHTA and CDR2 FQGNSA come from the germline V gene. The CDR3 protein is CASPSRDWSGANVLTF. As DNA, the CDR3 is TGTGCCAGTCCGTCGCGGGACTGGTCTGGGGCCAACGTCCTGACTTTC.

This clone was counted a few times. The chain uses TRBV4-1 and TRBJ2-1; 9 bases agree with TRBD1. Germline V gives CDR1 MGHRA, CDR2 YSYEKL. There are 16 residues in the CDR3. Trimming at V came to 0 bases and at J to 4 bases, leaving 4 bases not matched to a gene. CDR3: CASSQDRTGAYNEQFF. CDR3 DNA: TGCGCCAGCAGCCAAGATAGGACAGGGGCTTACAATGAGCAGTTCTTC.

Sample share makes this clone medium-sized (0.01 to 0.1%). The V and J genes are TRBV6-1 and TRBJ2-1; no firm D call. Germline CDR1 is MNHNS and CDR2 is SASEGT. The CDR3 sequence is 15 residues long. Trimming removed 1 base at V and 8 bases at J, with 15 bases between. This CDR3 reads CASSEEVAVADEQFF. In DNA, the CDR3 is TGTGCCAGCAGTGAAGAAGTTGCCGTAGCCGATGAGCAGTTCTTC.

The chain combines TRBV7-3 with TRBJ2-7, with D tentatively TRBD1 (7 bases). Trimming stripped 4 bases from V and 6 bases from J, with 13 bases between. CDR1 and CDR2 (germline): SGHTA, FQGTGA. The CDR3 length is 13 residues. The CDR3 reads CASSSHRGGEQYF. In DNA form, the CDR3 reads TGTGCCAGCAGCTCCCACAGGGGAGGCGAGCAGTACTTC.

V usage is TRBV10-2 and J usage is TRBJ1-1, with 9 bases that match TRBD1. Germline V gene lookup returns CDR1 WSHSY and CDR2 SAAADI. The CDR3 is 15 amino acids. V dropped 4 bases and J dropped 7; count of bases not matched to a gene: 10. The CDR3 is CASSAPGQGLGEAFF. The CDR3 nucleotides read TGCGCCAGCAGTGCCCCGGGACAGGGCCTGGGTGAAGCTTTCTTT.

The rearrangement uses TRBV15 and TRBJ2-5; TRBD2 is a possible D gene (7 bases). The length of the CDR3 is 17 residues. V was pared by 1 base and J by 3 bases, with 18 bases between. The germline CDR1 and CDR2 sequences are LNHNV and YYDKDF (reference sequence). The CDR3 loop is CATSRGFLRGGEETQYF. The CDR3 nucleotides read TGTGCCACCAGCAGAGGGTTCTTAAGGGGGGGCGAAGAGACCCAGTACTTC. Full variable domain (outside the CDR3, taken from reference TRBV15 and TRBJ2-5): DAMVIQNPRYQVTQFGKPVTLSCSQTLNHNVMYWYQQKSSQAPKLLFHYYDKDFNNEADTPDNFQSRRPNTSFCFLDIRSPGLGDTAMYLCATSRGFLRGGEETQYFGPGTRLLVL.

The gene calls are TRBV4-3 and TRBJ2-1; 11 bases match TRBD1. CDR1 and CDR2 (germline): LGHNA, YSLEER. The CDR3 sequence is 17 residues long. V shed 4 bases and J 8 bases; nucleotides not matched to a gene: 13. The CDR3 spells CASSLYPGTGGWDEQFF. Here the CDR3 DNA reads TGCGCCAGCAGCCTTTACCCCGGGACAGGGGGTTGGGATGAGCAGTTCTTC.

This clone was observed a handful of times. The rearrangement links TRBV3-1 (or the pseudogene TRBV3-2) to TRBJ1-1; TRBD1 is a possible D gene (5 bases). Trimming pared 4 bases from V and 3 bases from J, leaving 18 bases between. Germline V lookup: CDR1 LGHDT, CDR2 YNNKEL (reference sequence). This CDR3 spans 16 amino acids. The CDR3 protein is CASSPYQGGGYTEAFF. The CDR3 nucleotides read TGTGCCAGCAGCCCCTATCAGGGTGGTGGGTACACTGAAGCTTTCTTT.

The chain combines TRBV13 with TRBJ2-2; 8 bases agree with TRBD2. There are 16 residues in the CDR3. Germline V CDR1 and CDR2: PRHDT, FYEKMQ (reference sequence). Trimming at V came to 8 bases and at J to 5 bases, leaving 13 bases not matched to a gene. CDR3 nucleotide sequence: TGTGCCAGCCGCCTAGCGGGTCTTGCCCGAACCGGGGAGCTGTTTTTT. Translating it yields CASRLAGLARTGELFF. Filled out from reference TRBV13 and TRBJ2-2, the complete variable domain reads AAGVIQSPRHLIKEKRETATLKCYPIPRHDTVYWYQQGPGQDPQFLISFYEKMQSDKGSIPDRFSAQQFSDYHSELNMSSLELGDSALYFCASRLAGLARTGELFFGEGSRLTVL.

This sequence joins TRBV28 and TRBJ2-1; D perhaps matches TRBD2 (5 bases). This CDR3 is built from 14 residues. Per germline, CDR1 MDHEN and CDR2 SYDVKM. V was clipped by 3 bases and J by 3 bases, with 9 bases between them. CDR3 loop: CASSFERNYNEQFF. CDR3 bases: TGTGCCAGCAGTTTTGAGCGGAACTACAATGAGCAGTTCTTC.

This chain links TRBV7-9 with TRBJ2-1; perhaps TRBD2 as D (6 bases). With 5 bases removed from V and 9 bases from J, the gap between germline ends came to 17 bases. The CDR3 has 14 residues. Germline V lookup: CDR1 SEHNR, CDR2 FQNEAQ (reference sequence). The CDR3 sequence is CASSPGRDSGEQFF. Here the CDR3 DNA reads TGTGCCAGCAGCCCGGGGCGGGACTCGGGTGAGCAGTTCTTC.

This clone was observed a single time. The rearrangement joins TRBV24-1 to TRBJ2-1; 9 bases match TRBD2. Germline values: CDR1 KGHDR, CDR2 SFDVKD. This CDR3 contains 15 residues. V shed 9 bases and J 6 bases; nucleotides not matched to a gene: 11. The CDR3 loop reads CATVAIAGEGNEQFF. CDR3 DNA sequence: TGTGCCACCGTGGCTATAGCGGGAGAGGGCAATGAGCAGTTCTTC.

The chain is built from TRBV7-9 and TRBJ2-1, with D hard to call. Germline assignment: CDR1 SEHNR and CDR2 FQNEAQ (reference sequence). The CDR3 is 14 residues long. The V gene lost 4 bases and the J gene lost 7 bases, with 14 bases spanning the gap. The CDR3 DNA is TGTGCCAGCAGCTCAAGACTCGTCCCAAATGAGCAGTTCTTC. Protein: CASSSRLVPNEQFF.

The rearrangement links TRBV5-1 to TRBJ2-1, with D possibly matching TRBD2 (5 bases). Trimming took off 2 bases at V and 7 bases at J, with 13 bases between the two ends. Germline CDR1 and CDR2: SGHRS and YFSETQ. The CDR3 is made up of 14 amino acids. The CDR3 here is CASSLVGPGNEQFF. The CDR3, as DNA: TGCGCCAGCAGCTTAGTGGGCCCGGGAAATGAGCAGTTCTTC.

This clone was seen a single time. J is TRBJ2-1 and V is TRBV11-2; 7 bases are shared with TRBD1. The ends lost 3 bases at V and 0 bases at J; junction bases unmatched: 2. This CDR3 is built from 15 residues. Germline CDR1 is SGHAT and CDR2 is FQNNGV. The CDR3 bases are TGTGCCAGCAGCTTGACAGGGAGCTCCTACAATGAGCAGTTCTTC. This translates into CASSLTGSSYNEQFF.

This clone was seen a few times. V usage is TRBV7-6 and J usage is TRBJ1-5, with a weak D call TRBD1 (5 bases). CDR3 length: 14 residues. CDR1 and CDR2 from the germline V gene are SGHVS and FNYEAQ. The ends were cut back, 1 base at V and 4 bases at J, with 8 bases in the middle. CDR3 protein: CASSLVPGNQPQHF. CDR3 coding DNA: TGTGCCAGCAGCTTAGTCCCAGGGAATCAGCCCCAGCATTTT.

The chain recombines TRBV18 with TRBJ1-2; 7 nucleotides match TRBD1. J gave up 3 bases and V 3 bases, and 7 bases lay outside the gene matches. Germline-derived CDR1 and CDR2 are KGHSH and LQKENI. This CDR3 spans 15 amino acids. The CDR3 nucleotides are TGTGCCAGCTCACCCACGACAGGGCATGACTATGGCTACACCTTC. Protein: CASSPTTGHDYGYTF.

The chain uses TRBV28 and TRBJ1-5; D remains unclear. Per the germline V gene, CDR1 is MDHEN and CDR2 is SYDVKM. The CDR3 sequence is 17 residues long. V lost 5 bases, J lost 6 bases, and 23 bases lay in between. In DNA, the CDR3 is TGTGCCAGCAGTGAGAACATGGGCCTCATTTTCGGTCAGCCCCAGCATTTT. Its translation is CASSENMGLIFGQPQHF.

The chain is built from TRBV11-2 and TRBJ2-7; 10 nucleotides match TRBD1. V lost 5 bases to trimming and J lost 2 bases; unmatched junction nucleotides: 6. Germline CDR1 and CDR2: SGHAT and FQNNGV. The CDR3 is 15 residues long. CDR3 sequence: CASSLGQGIPYEQYF. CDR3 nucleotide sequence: TGTGCCAGCAGCCTGGGACAGGGGATTCCCTACGAGCAGTACTTC.

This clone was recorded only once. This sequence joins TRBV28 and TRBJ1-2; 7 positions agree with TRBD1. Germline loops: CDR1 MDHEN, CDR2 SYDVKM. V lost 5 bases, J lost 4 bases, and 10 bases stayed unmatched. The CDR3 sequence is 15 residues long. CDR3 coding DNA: TGTGCCAGCAGTCCAGGGCAGGGGGGATTCTATGGCTACACCTTC. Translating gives CASSPGQGGFYGYTF.